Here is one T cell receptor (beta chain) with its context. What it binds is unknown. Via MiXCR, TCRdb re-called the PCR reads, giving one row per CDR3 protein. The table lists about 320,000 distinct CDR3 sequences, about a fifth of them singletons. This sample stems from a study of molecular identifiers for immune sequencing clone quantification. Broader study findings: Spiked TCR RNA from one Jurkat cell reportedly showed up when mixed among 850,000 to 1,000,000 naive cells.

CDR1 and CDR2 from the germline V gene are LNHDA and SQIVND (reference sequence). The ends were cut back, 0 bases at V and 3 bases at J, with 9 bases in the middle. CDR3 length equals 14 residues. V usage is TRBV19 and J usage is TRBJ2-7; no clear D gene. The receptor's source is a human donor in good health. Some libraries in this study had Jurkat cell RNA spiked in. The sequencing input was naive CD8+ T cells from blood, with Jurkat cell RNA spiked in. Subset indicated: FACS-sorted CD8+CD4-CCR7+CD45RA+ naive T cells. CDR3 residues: CASSIEARNYEQYF. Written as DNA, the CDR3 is TGTGCCAGTAGTATAGAAGCCAGAAACTACGAGCAGTACTTC.